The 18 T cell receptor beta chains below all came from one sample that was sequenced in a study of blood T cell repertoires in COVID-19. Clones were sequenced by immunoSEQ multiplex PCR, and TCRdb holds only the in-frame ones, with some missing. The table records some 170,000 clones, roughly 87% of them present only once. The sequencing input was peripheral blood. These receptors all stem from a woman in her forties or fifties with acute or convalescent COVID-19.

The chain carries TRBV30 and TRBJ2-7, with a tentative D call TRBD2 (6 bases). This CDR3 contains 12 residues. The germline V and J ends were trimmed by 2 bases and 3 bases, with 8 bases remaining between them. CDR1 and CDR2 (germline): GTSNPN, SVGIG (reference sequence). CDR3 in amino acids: CAWSIGGYEQYF. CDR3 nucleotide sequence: TGTGCCTGGAGTATCGGGGGCTACGAGCAGTACTTC.

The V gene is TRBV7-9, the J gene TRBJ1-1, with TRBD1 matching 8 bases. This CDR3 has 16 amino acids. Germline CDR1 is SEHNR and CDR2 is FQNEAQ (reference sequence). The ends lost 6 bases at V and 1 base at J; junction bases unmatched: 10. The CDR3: CASSTRQGPANTEAFF. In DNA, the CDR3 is TGTGCCAGCAGTACTAGACAGGGGCCTGCGAACACTGAAGCTTTCTTT. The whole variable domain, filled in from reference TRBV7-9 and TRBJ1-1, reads DTGVSQNPRHKITKRGQNVTFRCDPISEHNRLYWYRQTLGQGPEFLTYFQNEAQLEKSRLLSDRFSAERPKGSFSTLEIQRTEQGDSAMYLCASSTRQGPANTEAFFGQGTRLTVV.

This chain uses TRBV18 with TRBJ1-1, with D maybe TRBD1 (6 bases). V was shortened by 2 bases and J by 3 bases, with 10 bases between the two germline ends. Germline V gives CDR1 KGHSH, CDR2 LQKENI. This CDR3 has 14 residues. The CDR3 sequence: CASSPNRADTEAFF. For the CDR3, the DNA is TGTGCCAGCTCACCAAACAGGGCGGACACTGAAGCTTTCTTT.

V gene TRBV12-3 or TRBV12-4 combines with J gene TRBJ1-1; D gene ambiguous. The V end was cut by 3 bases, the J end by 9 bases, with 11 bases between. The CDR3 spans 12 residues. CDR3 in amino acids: CASSFAREKAFF. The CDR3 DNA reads TGTGCCAGCAGTTTCGCGCGGGAGAAAGCTTTCTTT.

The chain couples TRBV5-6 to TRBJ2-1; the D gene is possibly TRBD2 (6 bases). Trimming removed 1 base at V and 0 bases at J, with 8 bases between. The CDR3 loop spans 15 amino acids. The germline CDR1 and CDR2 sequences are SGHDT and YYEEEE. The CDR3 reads CASSLPGVSYNEQFF. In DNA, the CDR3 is TGTGCCAGCAGCTTGCCGGGGGTCTCCTACAATGAGCAGTTCTTC.

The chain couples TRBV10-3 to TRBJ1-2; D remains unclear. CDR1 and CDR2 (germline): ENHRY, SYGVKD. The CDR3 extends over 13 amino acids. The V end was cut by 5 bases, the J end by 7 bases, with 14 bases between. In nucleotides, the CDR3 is TGTGCCATCAGTATCACCGGAGGGCTTGGCTACACCTTC. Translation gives CAISITGGLGYTF.

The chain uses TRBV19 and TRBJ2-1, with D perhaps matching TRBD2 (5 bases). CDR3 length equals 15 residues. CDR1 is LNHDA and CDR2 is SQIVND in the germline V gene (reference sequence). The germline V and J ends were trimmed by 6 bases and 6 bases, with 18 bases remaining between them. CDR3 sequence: CASRSGYLPSNEQFF. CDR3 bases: TGTGCCAGTAGATCGGGGTATCTGCCATCCAATGAGCAGTTCTTC.

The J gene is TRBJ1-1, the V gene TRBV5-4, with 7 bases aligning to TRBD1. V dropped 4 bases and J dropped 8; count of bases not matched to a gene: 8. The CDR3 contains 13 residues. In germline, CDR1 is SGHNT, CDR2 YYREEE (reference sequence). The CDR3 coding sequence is TGTGCCAGCAGCCAAGGGACAGCCCGAGAAGCTTTCTTT. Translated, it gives CASSQGTAREAFF.

CDR3 amino acids: CASSWNRNQPQHF. For the CDR3, the DNA is TGTGCCAGCAGCTGGAACAGAAATCAGCCCCAGCATTTT. This chain joins TRBV6-5 and TRBJ1-5, with D unclear. The germline V and J ends were trimmed by 6 bases and 4 bases, with 10 bases remaining between them. The germline gives CDR1 MNHEY, CDR2 SVGAGI. The length of the CDR3 is 13 residues.

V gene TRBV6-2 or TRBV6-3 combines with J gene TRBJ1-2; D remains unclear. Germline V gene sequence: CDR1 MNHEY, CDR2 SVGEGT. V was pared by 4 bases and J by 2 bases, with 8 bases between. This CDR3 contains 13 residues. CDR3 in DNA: TGTGCCAGCAGTTCGACATTAAACTATGGCTACACCTTC. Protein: CASSSTLNYGYTF.

DNA for the CDR3: TGTGCCAGCAGCCAAGTAGGCGACAGGGCCCCAGATACGCAGTATTTT. It specifies CASSQVGDRAPDTQYF. The chain couples TRBV3-1 (or the pseudogene TRBV3-2) to TRBJ2-3, with 7 nucleotides matching TRBD1. V dropped 1 base and J dropped 4; count of bases not matched to a gene: 8. The CDR3 length is 16 residues. CDR1 and CDR2 (germline): LGHDT, YNNKEL (reference sequence).

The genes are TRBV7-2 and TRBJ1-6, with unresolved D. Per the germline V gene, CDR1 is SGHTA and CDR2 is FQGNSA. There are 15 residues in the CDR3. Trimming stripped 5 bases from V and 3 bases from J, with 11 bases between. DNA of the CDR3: TGTGCCAGCAGCCCCCGGGTCCTCTATAATTCACCCCTCCACTTT. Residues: CASSPRVLYNSPLHF.

The CDR3 DNA is TGTGCCAGCAGTTTATATCCTAGCGGGAGTGGATACGAGCAGTACTTC. Its translation is CASSLYPSGSGYEQYF. The rearrangement uses TRBV27 and TRBJ2-7, with 10 bases lining up with TRBD2. The CDR3 is 16 amino acids. Trimming cost V 1 base and J 4 bases; bases outside gene matches: 7. CDR1 is MNHEY and CDR2 is SMNVEV in the germline V gene (reference sequence).

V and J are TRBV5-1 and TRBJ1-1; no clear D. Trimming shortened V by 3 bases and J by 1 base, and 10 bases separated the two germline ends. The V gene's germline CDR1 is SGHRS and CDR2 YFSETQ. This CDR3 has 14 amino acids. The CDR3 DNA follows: TGCGCCAGCAGCTCGGGTTCCCCGAACACTGAAGCTTTCTTT. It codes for CASSSGSPNTEAFF.

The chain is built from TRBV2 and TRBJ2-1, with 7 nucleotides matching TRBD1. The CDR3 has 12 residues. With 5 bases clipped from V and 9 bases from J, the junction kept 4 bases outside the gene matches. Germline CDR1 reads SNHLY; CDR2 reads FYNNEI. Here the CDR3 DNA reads TGTGCCAGCAGTTACGACAGGGCTGAGCAGTTCTTC. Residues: CASSYDRAEQFF.

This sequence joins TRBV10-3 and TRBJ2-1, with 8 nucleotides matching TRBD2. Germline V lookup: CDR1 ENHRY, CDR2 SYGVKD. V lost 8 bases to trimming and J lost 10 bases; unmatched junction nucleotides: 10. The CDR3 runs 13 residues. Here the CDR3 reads CAIRGGGQEEQFF. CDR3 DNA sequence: TGTGCCATCCGGGGGGGAGGCCAGGAGGAGCAGTTCTTC.

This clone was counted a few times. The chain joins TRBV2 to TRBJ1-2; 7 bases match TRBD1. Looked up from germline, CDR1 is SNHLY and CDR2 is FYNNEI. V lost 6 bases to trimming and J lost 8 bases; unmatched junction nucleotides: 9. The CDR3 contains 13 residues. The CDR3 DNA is TGTGCCAGCAGGAGACAGGGCATAGGAGGCTACACCTTC. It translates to CASRRQGIGGYTF.

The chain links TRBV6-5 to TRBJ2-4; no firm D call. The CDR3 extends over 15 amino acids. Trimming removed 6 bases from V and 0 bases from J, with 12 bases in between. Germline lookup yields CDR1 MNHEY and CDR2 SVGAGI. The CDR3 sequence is CASSQPGLAKNIQYF. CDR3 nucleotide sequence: TGTGCCAGCAGCCAACCCGGGTTAGCCAAAAACATTCAGTACTTC.